A selection of T cell receptor beta chains follows, all from one sample in a study of ipilimumab plus nivolumab after autologous stem cell transplantation. The data were produced by immunoSEQ multiplex PCR, yet TCRdb's version contains in-frame clones alone and is incomplete. Here the sample spans roughly 16,000 clones, roughly three quarters being singletons. The material sequenced was PBMCs, taken in a trial of ipilimumab plus nivolumab as post-transplant consolidation. These TCRs come from a male donor with diffuse large B-cell lymphoma. Each CDR3 is given with its conserved first and last residue. The D gene is left open where the match is weak. A row's size may be missing; if present it is once, few, many or a size class.

D	size	J	V	DNA	CDR3
.	.	TRBJ2-7	TRBV7-9	TGTGCCAGCAGCGTAAGGGTGGGCATCTCCTACGAGCAGTACTTC	CASSVRVGISYEQYF
.	few	TRBJ1-4	TRBV4-1	TGCGCCAGCAGCCAAGCTAGCTTGGGCGGGACAATGAATGAAAAACTGTTTTTT	CASSQASLGGTMNEKLFF
TRBD1	.	TRBJ1-4	TRBV28	TGTGCCAGCAGTTTTTTAGACGGGACAGGGGGGGATGAAAAACTGTTTTTT	CASSFLDGTGGDEKLFF
TRBD1	.	TRBJ1-2	TRBV14	TGTGCCAGCACCTCGGGACAGGGAAAACATGTCGGCTACACCTTC	CASTSGQGKHVGYTF
.	.	TRBJ2-1	TRBV7-3	TGTGCCAGCAGCAAGGACGTGAATGAGCAGTTCTTC	CASSKDVNEQFF
TRBD1	.	TRBJ2-1	TRBV19	TGTGCCATAGGGGGGGACAGGGTACATGAGCAGTTCTTC	CAIGGDRVHEQFF
.	.	TRBJ2-5	TRBV15	TGTGCCACCAGCACCGGGACCACGAGGGAGACCCAGTACTTC	CATSTGTTRETQYF
TRBD2	.	TRBJ2-3	TRBV18	TGTGCCAGCTCACCAGGACTAGTGGGAACAGATACGCAGTATTTT	CASSPGLVGTDTQYF
TRBD2	.	TRBJ2-7	TRBV28	TGTGCCAGCGGTAGCGGGAGTACTTCCTACGAGCAGTACTTC	CASGSGSTSYEQYF
TRBD2	.	TRBJ2-5	TRBV7-2	TGTGCCAGCAGCTTAGTATCGGGCCTAGCGGGAAAAGAGACCCAGTACTTC	CASSLVSGLAGKETQYF
TRBD2	.	TRBJ2-2	TRBV5-4	TGTGCCAGCAGCTTTCAGTTAGCGGGTAACACCGGGGAGCTGTTTTTT	CASSFQLAGNTGELFF
.	.	TRBJ1-2	TRBV11-2	TGTGCCAGCAGCGCGGATAACTATGGCTACACCTTC	CASSADNYGYTF
.	.	TRBJ1-6	TRBV7-3	TGTGCCAGCAGCATAGGCGCAAATTCACCCCTCCACTTT	CASSIGANSPLHF
TRBD1	few	TRBJ2-3	TRBV7-3	TGTGCCAGCAGCTTGGGACAGGGCCCAGATACGCAGTATTTT	CASSLGQGPDTQYF
.	few	TRBJ2-5	TRBV7-9	TGTGCCAGCAGCCGAGGGGGAGGAGAGACCCAGTACTTC	CASSRGGGETQYF
.	.	TRBJ2-3	TRBV2	TGTGCCAGCAGTGAAGACAGAACCTTCACAGATACGCAGTATTTT	CASSEDRTFTDTQYF
.	.	TRBJ2-1	TRBV7-6	TGTGCCAGCAGTAAAATCCATCAAGGCTCCTACAATGAGCAGTTCTTC	CASSKIHQGSYNEQFF
.	.	TRBJ2-7	TRBV5-1	TGCGCCAGCAGCTTTCGGTCGTCTGGTCCCTACGAGCAGTACTTC	CASSFRSSGPYEQYF
TRBD2	once	TRBJ2-1	TRBV7-3	TGTGCCAGCAGCTTAACAGCGGGAGGGACGTATGAGCAGTTCTTC	CASSLTAGGTYEQFF
TRBD1	once	TRBJ2-1	TRBV5-4	TGTGCCAGCAGCTTGACCCGGGACAGCTCCTACAATGAGCAGTTCTTC	CASSLTRDSSYNEQFF
.	once	TRBJ2-3	TRBV6-6	TGTGCCAGCAGTTACGACAGCACAGATACGCAGTATTTT	CASSYDSTDTQYF
.	once	TRBJ1-3	TRBV5-1	TGCGCCAGCAGCTTGGACAGAGCCTCTGGAAACACCATATATTTT	CASSLDRASGNTIYF
.	.	TRBJ2-7	TRBV3-1/TRBV3-2	TGTGCCAGCAGCCAAGTTAAGTTC	CASSQVKF
.	once	TRBJ1-5	TRBV15	TGTGCCACCAGCAGAGATTATCAGCCCCAGCATTTT	CATSRDYQPQHF
.	.	TRBJ1-5	TRBV2	TGTGCCAGCAGTGAACGGACGGAAGATCAGCCCCAGCATTTT	CASSERTEDQPQHF
.	.	TRBJ2-7	TRBV9	TGTGCCAGCAGCGCCCGTCTTGGGGAATCCTACGAGCAGTACTTC	CASSARLGESYEQYF
.	.	TRBJ2-1	TRBV9	TGTGCCAGCAGCGTAGATAGCGGTGCCTACAATGAGCAGTTCTTC	CASSVDSGAYNEQFF
.	.	TRBJ1-1	TRBV5-1	TGCGCCAGCAGCCAACTAGGGGACGTGAACACTGAAGCTTTCTTT	CASSQLGDVNTEAFF
.	.	TRBJ1-1	TRBV5-1	TGCGCCAGCAGCTTGGAACAGATCACTGAAGCTTTCTTT	CASSLEQITEAFF
.	.	TRBJ2-1	TRBV21-1	TGTGCCAGCAGCAAGGGGTCCTACAATGAGCAGTTCTTC	CASSKGSYNEQFF
.	.	TRBJ2-7	TRBV19	TGTGCCAGTAGTCCCCAGACTGGAACCTACGAGCAGTACTTC	CASSPQTGTYEQYF
.	.	TRBJ1-2	TRBV2	TGTGCCAGCAGTGACAGCAGGCGAAGCTATGGCTACACCTTC	CASSDSRRSYGYTF